This T cell receptor beta chain comes out of a study of blood T cell repertoires in COVID-19. Study-wide context: COVID-19 samples collected from the United States, Italy and Spain covered acute and convalescent phases.

Losses at the gene ends were 3 bases for V and 4 bases for J; bases not matched to a gene: 8. CDR3 length: 15 amino acids. CDR1 is KGHSH, CDR2 LQKENI, per germline. This clone was detected only once. The method was immunoSEQ multiplex PCR; TCRdb's version includes in-frame clones alone and lacks a portion of them. The sample has some 97,000 clones, roughly nine tenths seen once. Sequencing was performed on peripheral blood. The chain joins TRBV18 to TRBJ1-2; TRBD1 aligns across 7 bases. This sequence originates from a man aged 50 or older with active COVID-19. The CDR3: CASSPPGQLLYGYTF. As DNA, the CDR3 is TGTGCCAGCTCACCTCCGGGACAGTTGCTCTATGGCTACACCTTC.